This T cell receptor beta chain emerged from a study of shared clonotypes between healthy human individuals. On this clone itself: Its antigen remains unidentified.

CD45RO-negative, CCR7-positively selected cells formed the naive CD8 fraction, excluding terminally differentiated effector memory CD45RA+ cells. All the donors were Caucasian adults who lived in Nashville, Tennessee. Notes on the study in general: Since donors were few, the genetic and exposure-history diversity represented was limited. Sorted-subset sequencing, rarefaction showed, was incomplete despite large depth.

The protocol was immunoSEQ multiplex PCR, while the TCRdb copy is restricted to in-frame clones and leaves out a portion. This repertoire shows 660,000 or so clones, approximately 96% found once; its top ten account for 0.11%. The V and J ends lost 1 base and 1 base respectively, with 8 bases between them. CDR1 and CDR2 (germline): SGHTA, FQGNSA. The CDR3 covers 14 residues. This rearrangement joins TRBV7-2 to TRBJ2-7; possibly TRBD1 for D (5 bases). The sequencing sample was made of naive CD8+ T cells sorted from blood. The receptor was isolated from a woman in her 30s in good health. CDR3 sequence (DNA): TGTGCCAGCAGCTTAGTACCAGGGTCCTACGAGCAGTACTTC. Amino acid sequence: CASSLVPGSYEQYF.